Listed here are 26 T cell receptor beta chains from one sample, sequenced in a study of identical twins. MiXCR was run by TCRdb on the 5' RACE reads, yielding one entry per CDR3 protein. Among around 650,000 distinct CDR3 sequences listed, around 7.4% were seen once. These sequences were also reported in another study, on yellow fever vaccine responses in identical twins.

Sequenced input: PBMCs. These TCRs come from a woman under 30 in good health.

The chain joins TRBV29-1 to TRBJ2-7; the D gene is possibly TRBD2 (5 bases). V lost 3 bases, J lost 6 bases, and 12 bases lay in between. The V gene's germline CDR1 is SQVTM and CDR2 ANQGSEA. The CDR3 consists of 12 residues. This CDR3 reads CSVDTYSGEQYF. For the CDR3, the DNA is TGCAGCGTTGATACCTACAGCGGCGAGCAGTACTTC.

This clonotype was seen at least ten times. The chain employs TRBV5-5 and TRBJ2-7; D uncertain. V was cut by 0 bases and J by 3 bases, with 13 bases left in between. The CDR3 is 15 residues long. Germline CDR1 SGHKS, CDR2 YYEKEE (reference sequence). The CDR3 region has the DNA TGTGCCAGCAGCTTGGGGATCTACACCGTCTACGAGCAGTACGTC. Residues: CASSLGIYTVYEQYV.

This clonotype has just a few counts. CDR3 region: CSAGQDYGYTF. CDR3 DNA: TGCAGTGCGGGACAGGACTATGGCTACACCTTC. V usage is TRBV20-1 and J usage is TRBJ1-2; 8 nucleotides match TRBD1. The CDR3 contains 11 residues. CDR1 and CDR2 from the germline V gene are DFQATT and SNEGSKA (reference sequence). V lost 6 bases, J lost 3 bases, and 0 bases stayed unmatched.

The chain couples TRBV7-2 to TRBJ2-4; 7 bases map to TRBD2. The length of the CDR3 is 16 residues. V shed 5 bases and J 0 bases; nucleotides not matched to a gene: 7. Germline CDR1 reads SGHTA; CDR2 reads FQGNSA. CDR3 amino acids: CASSLTAGLAKNIQYF. In DNA form, the CDR3 reads TGTGCCAGCAGCCTGACAGCGGGACTAGCCAAAAACATTCAGTACTTC.

This chain connects TRBV29-1 to TRBJ1-2; 7 bases are a match to TRBD1. Germline-derived CDR1 and CDR2 are SQVTM and ANQGSEA. The CDR3 covers 14 residues. Trimming cost V 4 bases and J 0 bases; bases outside gene matches: 5. CDR3 sequence reads: CSVGQGMTNYGYTF. The CDR3 coding sequence is TGCAGCGTTGGACAGGGAATGACTAACTATGGCTACACCTTC.

This clonotype was detected ten times or more. This rearrangement joins TRBV15 to TRBJ2-1; D unclear. The CDR3 has 14 residues. Trimming stripped 2 bases from V and 7 bases from J, with 12 bases between. Germline V lookup: CDR1 LNHNV, CDR2 YYDKDF (reference sequence). CDR3 coding DNA: TGTGCCACCAGCAGACCCCTTGACCCAAATGAGCAGTTCTTC. It is translated as CATSRPLDPNEQFF.

The chain combines TRBV10-3 with TRBJ2-5, with 8 bases fitting TRBD2. V shed 8 bases, J shed 0 bases, and the junction held 2 bases outside the gene matches. Germline CDR1 and CDR2: ENHRY and SYGVKD. The CDR3 length is 13 residues. DNA of the CDR3: TGTGCCATCTCGGGGGGGGACCAAGAGACCCAGTACTTC. Its protein is CAISGGDQETQYF.

The rearrangement uses TRBV29-1 and TRBJ2-7; D possibly matches TRBD1 or TRBD2 (5 bases each). Looked up from germline, CDR1 is SQVTM and CDR2 is ANQGSEA. Trimming cost V 6 bases and J 0 bases, with 12 bases left between them. The CDR3 loop spans 13 amino acids. In DNA, the CDR3 is TGCAGCGTAGCCTCCGGGACCTCCTACGAGCAGTACTTC. This encodes CSVASGTSYEQYF.

Only a few counts were recorded for this clonotype. The V and J genes are TRBV3-1 and TRBJ1-3; the D gene is possibly TRBD1 (6 bases). Trimming cost V 3 bases and J 0 bases, with 12 bases left between them. The CDR3 has 16 amino acids. Germline-derived CDR1 and CDR2 are LGHDT and YNNKEL (reference sequence). This chain's CDR3 is CASSQEGQGSGNTIYF. In DNA form, the CDR3 reads TGTGCCAGCAGCCAGGAGGGACAAGGCTCTGGAAACACCATATATTTT.

The chain has TRBV20-1 and TRBJ1-1; D may be TRBD1 (6 bases). CDR1 DFQATT and CDR2 SNEGSKA come from the germline V gene (reference sequence). The CDR3 has 14 residues. Trimming left V 4 bases short and J 0 bases short, with 12 bases between. The CDR3 DNA is TGCAGTGCTATGTCGGGACACATGAACACTGAAGCTTTCTTT. This translates into CSAMSGHMNTEAFF.

In its sample, this clonotype was seen many times. The chain links TRBV5-1 to TRBJ2-7, with D possibly TRBD1 on 6 matching bases. Germline loops: CDR1 SGHRS, CDR2 YFSETQ. The CDR3 is 18 amino acids. V was pared by 0 bases and J by 0 bases, with 19 bases between. This CDR3 reads CASSLGNPRDMSSYEQYF. As DNA, the CDR3 is TGCGCCAGCAGCTTGGGGAACCCCCGGGACATGAGCTCCTACGAGCAGTACTTC.

V is TRBV18 and J is TRBJ2-7; 8 positions agree with TRBD1. Germline CDR1 and CDR2: KGHSH and LQKENI. V was clipped by 6 bases and J by 1 base; unmatched bases: 11. The CDR3 runs 16 residues. This CDR3 is CASSQGTGGPSYEQYV. Here the CDR3 DNA reads TGTGCCAGCTCTCAAGGGACAGGTGGCCCGTCCTACGAGCAGTACGTC.

This clonotype was counted ten times or more. The genes are TRBV7-9 and TRBJ2-2, with 10 bases fitting TRBD1. This CDR3 spans 14 amino acids. With 8 bases clipped from V and 6 bases from J, the junction kept 6 bases outside the gene matches. Germline V lookup: CDR1 SEHNR, CDR2 FQNEAQ (reference sequence). Written as DNA, the CDR3 is TGTGCCAGCTCGGGACAGGGGTCCCCCGGGGAGCTGTTTTTT. This sequence encodes CASSGQGSPGELFF.

This clonotype has a handful of counts. The chain has TRBV28 and TRBJ2-7, with D perhaps matching TRBD1 or TRBD2 (5 bases each). Germline assignment: CDR1 MDHEN and CDR2 SYDVKM. Between the trimmed V and J ends, which lost 6 bases and 6 bases, there was a span of 12 bases. The CDR3 runs 12 residues. CDR3 in amino acids: CASSPGTVEQYV. In nucleotides, the CDR3 is TGTGCCAGCAGCCCAGGGACGGTCGAGCAGTACGTC.

This clonotype was detected many times. The V and J genes are TRBV7-9 and TRBJ1-4; D not certain. Between the trimmed V and J ends, which lost 1 base and 7 bases, there was a span of 7 bases. The CDR3 has 13 amino acids. The V gene's germline CDR1 is SEHNR and CDR2 FQNEAQ (reference sequence). Here the CDR3 DNA reads TGTGCCAGCAGCTTAGTGTCTAGTGAAAAACTGTTTTTT. This sequence encodes CASSLVSSEKLFF.

The chain employs TRBV5-1 and TRBJ2-1, with 8 positions matching TRBD2. With V trimmed by 0 bases and J by 2 bases, 4 bases remained unmatched. Germline CDR1 and CDR2: SGHRS and YFSETQ. The CDR3 is 16 residues long. The CDR3 DNA sequence: TGCGCCAGCAGCTTGGTGGGCGGGAGGCCCTACAATGAGCAGTTCTTC. Amino acids: CASSLVGGRPYNEQFF. Together with reference TRBV5-1 and TRBJ2-1, the CDR3 gives the full variable domain: KAGVTQTPRYLIKTRGQQVTLSCSPISGHRSVSWYQQTPGQGLQFLFEYFSETQRNKGNFPGRFSGRQFSNSRSEMNVSTLELGDSALYLCASSLVGGRPYNEQFFGPGTRLTVL.

This clonotype was seen at least ten times. The chain carries TRBV3-1 and TRBJ1-1; D is uncertain. The germline gives CDR1 LGHDT, CDR2 YNNKEL (reference sequence). The CDR3 runs 12 residues. V gave up 2 bases and J gave up 11 bases, with 12 bases separating them. The CDR3 loop reads CASSQWPEEAFF. CDR3 in DNA: TGTGCCAGCAGCCAATGGCCCGAGGAGGCTTTCTTT.

This clonotype has only one observation. The gene calls are TRBV28 and TRBJ1-5, with 7 bases that match TRBD1. The J segment lost 3 bases and the V segment lost 5 bases, leaving 4 bases of the junction unmatched. Germline V CDR1 and CDR2: MDHEN, SYDVKM. This CDR3 contains 14 residues. This CDR3 is CASSPGGPNQPQHF. The CDR3 DNA is TGTGCCAGCAGTCCAGGGGGGCCCAATCAGCCCCAGCATTTT.

This chain connects TRBV5-6 to TRBJ2-5; possible D gene TRBD2, 6 bases. Germline loops: CDR1 SGHDT, CDR2 YYEEEE. The CDR3 contains 14 residues. Trimming pared 1 base from V and 3 bases from J, leaving 10 bases between. The CDR3 spells CASSLYPGEETQYF. CDR3 DNA sequence: TGTGCCAGCAGCTTGTATCCGGGAGAAGAGACCCAGTACTTC.

The chain is built from TRBV5-1 and TRBJ2-6; possibly TRBD1 for D (6 bases). The CDR3 sequence is 18 residues long. Germline V gene data show CDR1 as SGHRS and CDR2 as YFSETQ. Trimming took 1 base from V and 0 from J, leaving 14 bases between them. The CDR3 DNA reads TGCGCCAGCAGCTTGAATTACAGGGATCCCTCTGGGGCCAACGTCCTGACTTTC. This translates into CASSLNYRDPSGANVLTF.

This clonotype was counted a few times. The chain is built from TRBV28 and TRBJ2-7, with D possibly TRBD1 on 6 matching bases. Germline CDR1 reads MDHEN; CDR2 reads SYDVKM. V lost 10 bases, J lost 1 base, and 14 bases lay in between. The CDR3 length is 13 residues. DNA for the CDR3: TGTGCCACCTCAACTGGACAGTCCTACGAGCAGTACGTC. Protein: CATSTGQSYEQYV.

This clonotype was seen at least ten times. The rearrangement links TRBV29-1 to TRBJ2-3; 7 positions match TRBD1. This CDR3 has 15 amino acids. From germline, CDR1 is SQVTM and CDR2 ANQGSEA. The V gene end was trimmed by 5 bases and the J gene end by 0 bases; junction bases not matched to a gene: 8. As DNA, the CDR3 is TGCAGCGTTACCCTCCCGGGACAGAGCACAGATACGCAGTATTTT. Protein product: CSVTLPGQSTDTQYF.

This clonotype was detected ten times or more. V usage is TRBV5-1 and J usage is TRBJ2-3; TRBD2 matches at 12 bases. Germline V lookup: CDR1 SGHRS, CDR2 YFSETQ. V lost 0 bases, J lost 4 bases, and 6 bases stayed unmatched. This CDR3 region has 17 residues. The CDR3 region is CASSLARLAGVADTQYF. Here the CDR3 DNA reads TGCGCCAGCAGCTTGGCCCGACTAGCGGGAGTGGCAGATACGCAGTATTTT.

There are a few counts of this clonotype. This chain connects TRBV27 to TRBJ2-5; 7 bases map to TRBD1. The CDR3 is 14 residues long. Germline V gene lookup returns CDR1 MNHEY and CDR2 SMNVEV (reference sequence). With V trimmed by 5 bases and J by 1 base, 4 bases remained unmatched. The CDR3 nucleotides are TGTGCCAGCAGTCCACACAGGGGCCAAGAGACCCAGTACTTC. It translates to CASSPHRGQETQYF.

This chain uses TRBV7-2 with TRBJ2-1, with a tentative D call TRBD1 (8 bases). Germline assignment: CDR1 SGHTA and CDR2 FQGNSA. This CDR3 is built from 15 residues. V gave up 2 bases and J gave up 6 bases, with 14 bases separating them. CDR3 coding DNA: TGTGCCAGCAGCTTAACACAGGGGGGGGGCAATGAGCAGTTCTTC. Residues: CASSLTQGGGNEQFF.

This clonotype has a handful of counts. The chain is built from TRBV12-3 or TRBV12-4 and TRBJ2-7; no definite D call. This CDR3 region has 11 residues. V was pared by 3 bases and J by 7 bases, with 7 bases between. The CDR3 nucleotides read TGTGCCAGCAGTTTCTCGTCGGAGCAGTACTTC. This encodes CASSFSSEQYF.